What follows are 31 T cell receptor beta chains derived from one specimen sequenced in a study of molecular identifiers for immune sequencing clone quantification. TCRdb ran MiXCR on the PCR reads and lists one entry per CDR3 protein. Of about half a million distinct CDR3 sequences listed, about a fifth are singletons. The specimen was naive CD8+ T cells from blood, with Jurkat cell RNA spiked in. As to subset: FACS-sorted CD8+CD4-CCR7+CD45RA+ naive T cells. The receptors shown here come from a human donor in good health. Some libraries in this study had Jurkat cell RNA spiked in.

This chain uses TRBV27 with TRBJ2-1, with 12 bases identical to TRBD1. The CDR3 has 19 residues. The germline V gene encodes CDR1 MNHEY and CDR2 SMNVEV (reference sequence). The ends lost 10 bases at V and 1 base at J; junction bases unmatched: 17. CDR3 nucleotides: TGTGCCACGAAACTAGGCGGGACAGGGGGCGGGGGATCCTACAATGAGCAGTTCTTC. Translated, it gives CATKLGGTGGGGSYNEQFF.

A few counts support this clonotype. This rearrangement joins TRBV15 to TRBJ2-1, with unresolved D. CDR3 length: 13 residues. V was shortened by 6 bases and J by 8 bases, with 14 bases between the two germline ends. Germline lookup yields CDR1 LNHNV and CDR2 YYDKDF (reference sequence). The CDR3: CATRVLMGYEQFF. The CDR3 DNA follows: TGTGCCACCAGGGTCCTAATGGGGTATGAGCAGTTCTTC.

This clonotype occurred many times. This chain connects TRBV29-1 to TRBJ1-2, with D unclear. V lost 4 bases and J lost 2, with 20 bases in between. Per germline, CDR1 SQVTM and CDR2 ANQGSEA. The CDR3 spans 16 residues. CDR3 loop: CSVVATANPKNYGYTF. CDR3 DNA sequence: TGCAGCGTTGTGGCCACCGCGAACCCCAAGAACTATGGCTACACCTTC.

Only one count was recorded for this clonotype. This chain joins TRBV11-2 and TRBJ2-1; 11 bases agree with TRBD2. The germline V gene has CDR1 SGHAT and CDR2 FQNNGV. The CDR3 has 16 amino acids. V was clipped by 10 bases and J by 0 bases; unmatched bases: 8. The CDR3 nucleotides read TGTGCCACCTCCAGGACTAGCGGGTTCTCCTACAATGAGCAGTTCTTC. This translates into CATSRTSGFSYNEQFF.

The V gene is TRBV24-1, the J gene TRBJ2-1, with TRBD2 identical over 14 bases. The V and J ends lost 1 base and 8 bases, in that order; junction bases with no gene match: 6. CDR3 length equals 17 residues. Germline CDR1 reads KGHDR; CDR2 reads SFDVKD. CDR3 sequence: CATSDFGTSGSEYEQFF. CDR3 DNA: TGTGCCACCAGTGATTTTGGGACTAGCGGGAGTGAGTATGAGCAGTTCTTC.

This clonotype was seen only a few times. J is TRBJ1-1 and V is TRBV4-1; 7 nucleotides align to TRBD1. The V segment lost 1 base and the J segment 0 bases; nucleotides outside the gene matches: 5. The CDR3 length is 16 residues. CDR1 and CDR2 (germline): MGHRA, YSYEKL. This chain's CDR3 is CASSQVPGQMNTEAFF. In nucleotides, the CDR3 is TGCGCCAGCAGCCAAGTACCGGGACAGATGAACACTGAAGCTTTCTTT.

Only a few counts were recorded for this clonotype. In nucleotides, the CDR3 is TGTGCCAGCAGTTTCGCTGGACAGGGGGATCAGCCCCAGCATTTT. Translating it yields CASSFAGQGDQPQHF. V and J are TRBV28 and TRBJ1-5; TRBD1 aligns across 10 bases. The CDR3 extends over 15 amino acids. The V gene's germline CDR1 is MDHEN and CDR2 SYDVKM. V trimming: 3 bases; J trimming: 5 bases; junction bases outside the gene matches: 4.

This clonotype was seen a few times. The chain has TRBV6-2 or TRBV6-3 and TRBJ2-2; D is unclear. The CDR3 runs 12 residues. Per germline, CDR1 MNHEY and CDR2 SVGEGT. The V end lost 6 bases, the J end lost 4 bases, and 6 bases lay between the germline ends. The CDR3 nucleotides are TGTGCCAGCAGCCGACCCACCGGGGAGCTGTTTTTT. Its translation is CASSRPTGELFF.

The chain recombines TRBV3-1 with TRBJ2-7; 7 nucleotides line up with TRBD1. Germline V lookup: CDR1 LGHDT, CDR2 YNNKEL (reference sequence). Trimming cost V 5 bases and J 2 bases; bases outside gene matches: 6. CDR3 size: 14 residues. CDR3 nucleotide sequence: TGTGCCAGCAGCATCCGGACAGGAACCTACGAGCAGTACTTC. This codes for CASSIRTGTYEQYF.

In its sample, this clonotype was seen a few times. The J gene is TRBJ2-1, the V gene TRBV7-9; maybe TRBD2 (5 bases). There are 11 residues in the CDR3. Deletions cut 11 bases from V and 10 bases from J, with 15 bases between. Looked up from germline, CDR1 is SEHNR and CDR2 is FQNEAQ (reference sequence). CDR3 coding DNA: TGTGCCCAAACCGGCGGACTGGAGCAGTTCTTC. As protein: CAQTGGLEQFF.

This clonotype has at least ten counts. The V call is TRBV6-6, the J call TRBJ2-7, with D possibly TRBD1 on 6 matching bases. Trimming removed 2 bases at V and 5 bases at J, with 10 bases between. Germline lookup yields CDR1 MNHNY and CDR2 SVGAGI (reference sequence). The CDR3 runs 13 residues. The CDR3 DNA reads as TGTGCCAGCAGTTACCAACAGGGCGACGAGCAGTACTTC. Translation gives CASSYQQGDEQYF.

V and J are TRBV5-1 and TRBJ2-2; tentative D call: TRBD1 (6 bases). The CDR3 length is 15 residues. The V end lost 9 bases, the J end lost 1 base, and 16 bases lay between the germline ends. CDR1 SGHRS and CDR2 YFSETQ come from the germline V gene. The CDR3 DNA reads as TGCGCCAACCCCGCCGGGACAAAGAACACCGGGGAGCTGTTTTTT. Translation gives CANPAGTKNTGELFF.

This clonotype was counted ten times or more. This chain connects TRBV29-1 to TRBJ1-6; D not certain. V lost 2 bases, J lost 5 bases, and 13 bases lay in between. CDR3 size: 15 residues. The V gene's germline CDR1 is SQVTM and CDR2 ANQGSEA. CDR3 loop: CSVEWIGVHNSPLHF. In DNA form, the CDR3 reads TGCAGCGTTGAATGGATAGGTGTTCATAATTCACCCCTCCACTTT. Together with reference TRBV29-1 and TRBJ1-6, the CDR3 gives the full variable domain: SAVISQKPSRDICQRGTSLTIQCQVDSQVTMMFWYRQQPGQSLTLIATANQGSEATYESGFVIDKFPISRPNLTFSTLTVSNMSPEDSSIYLCSVEWIGVHNSPLHFGNGTRLTVT.

With regard to this clonotype: One base away lies a much larger clone, so this may be a sequencing read error. The rearrangement links TRBV21-1 to TRBJ1-5; the D call TRBD1 from the table was never checked on the DNA. TRBV21-1 is designated a pseudogene. This CDR3 contains 18 residues. The CDR3 DNA sequence: TGTGCCAGCAGCAGAAGGCGGGACAGGGGTAATAGCAATCAGCCCCAGCATTTT. Translation: CASSRRRDRGNSNQPQHF.

This clonotype was recorded a few times. In DNA, the CDR3 is TGCGCCAGCAGCCAAGATCTTACGGCCCGAATTGGCTACACCTTC. Amino acid sequence: CASSQDLTARIGYTF. This chain uses TRBV4-3 with TRBJ1-2; D is unclear. The CDR3 covers 15 residues. Germline values: CDR1 LGHNA, CDR2 YSLEER. Trimming shortened V by 0 bases and J by 7 bases, and 15 bases separated the two germline ends.

This clonotype appeared many times. The rearrangement uses TRBV7-9 and TRBJ2-7; tentatively, D is TRBD1 (6 bases). V was cut by 4 bases and J by 2 bases, with 21 bases left in between. Germline CDR1 reads SEHNR; CDR2 reads FQNEAQ (reference sequence). The CDR3 has 17 amino acids. CDR3 DNA sequence: TGTGCCAGCAGCTCCACATCGGAACCGGGACAAGCCTACGAGCAGTACTTC. Protein product: CASSSTSEPGQAYEQYF.

This clonotype was counted only a few times. This chain uses TRBV7-9 with TRBJ2-5; unclear D gene. The V and J ends lost 1 base and 6 bases respectively, with 6 bases between them. This CDR3 region has 12 residues. The germline CDR1 and CDR2 sequences are SEHNR and FQNEAQ (reference sequence). CDR3 nucleotide sequence: TGTGCCAGCAGCTTAGAAGGGCAGACCCAGTACTTC. It yields the protein CASSLEGQTQYF. Variable domain in full (rest from reference TRBV7-9 and TRBJ2-5): DTGVSQNPRHKITKRGQNVTFRCDPISEHNRLYWYRQTLGQGPEFLTYFQNEAQLEKSRLLSDRFSAERPKGSFSTLEIQRTEQGDSAMYLCASSLEGQTQYFGPGTRLLVL.

Concerning this clonotype itself: A read error may be the cause here, since a much bigger clone is one base away. This chain joins TRBV27 and TRBJ2-7; possible D gene TRBD1, 6 bases. CDR1 is MNHEY, CDR2 SMNVEV, per germline (reference sequence). The CDR3 runs 14 residues. The CDR3 nucleotides read TGTGCCAGCAGCCAGTCAGGACAGCTCTACGAGCAGTGCTTC. It translates to CASSQSGQLYEQCF.

The chain couples TRBV28 to TRBJ2-1; D is possibly TRBD2 (5 bases). Trimming left V 4 bases short and J 7 bases short, with 14 bases between. This CDR3 contains 14 residues. Germline V gene lookup returns CDR1 MDHEN and CDR2 SYDVKM. The CDR3 is CASSSRLMGNEQFF. DNA of the CDR3: TGTGCCAGCAGTTCAAGACTAATGGGAAATGAGCAGTTCTTC.

This clonotype was seen a few times. The CDR3 region has the DNA TGTGCCAGCTCTCGAGGACAGGGGCTGAAATCCTACGAGCAGTACTTC. It is translated as CASSRGQGLKSYEQYF. V and J are TRBV18 and TRBJ2-7; 9 bases map to TRBD1. Trimming at V came to 6 bases and at J to 1 base, leaving 10 bases not matched to a gene. CDR3 size: 16 residues. Germline values: CDR1 KGHSH, CDR2 LQKENI.

This clonotype was counted between two and nine times. The chain employs TRBV11-2 and TRBJ2-7; 9 bases align to TRBD1. The CDR3 spans 17 residues. CDR1 and CDR2 from the germline V gene are SGHAT and FQNNGV. The V and J ends lost 3 bases and 5 bases, in that order; junction bases with no gene match: 14. As DNA, the CDR3 is TGTGCCAGCAGCTTTAATCTCCCCGGGACAGGGATCCACGAGCAGTACTTC. It codes for CASSFNLPGTGIHEQYF.

The rearrangement joins TRBV7-2 to TRBJ2-3, with 7 bases aligning to TRBD2. CDR1 SGHTA and CDR2 FQGNSA come from the germline V gene. CDR3 size: 16 residues. The J segment lost 4 bases and the V segment lost 5 bases, leaving 12 bases of the junction unmatched. The CDR3 region is CASSPRVGGSADTQYF. The DNA for the CDR3 is TGTGCCAGCAGCCCACGTGTCGGCGGGAGCGCAGATACGCAGTATTTT.

In its sample, this clonotype was seen many times. The V gene is TRBV6-1, the J gene TRBJ1-1, with D maybe TRBD1 (5 bases). Germline V gene data show CDR1 as MNHNS and CDR2 as SASEGT. Deletions cut 6 bases from V and 2 bases from J, with 7 bases between. The CDR3 extends over 12 amino acids. CDR3 region: CASRDINTEAFF. DNA of the CDR3: TGTGCCAGCAGGGACATAAACACTGAAGCTTTCTTT.

This clonotype was detected ten times or more. V is TRBV12-3 or TRBV12-4 and J is TRBJ2-5; a weak D match, TRBD1 (6 bases). The CDR3 runs 14 residues. The germline V and J ends were trimmed by 5 bases and 1 base, with 11 bases remaining between them. In nucleotides, the CDR3 is TGTGCCAGCAGTGTCGGGACACTCCAAGAGACCCAGTACTTC. It translates to CASSVGTLQETQYF.

A remark on this clonotype: Because it lacks the conserved phenylalanine or tryptophan at the end, this CDR3 is likely a read error. The rearrangement links TRBV7-9 to TRBJ2-7; D gene uncertain. The J call is doubtful: the DNA matches TRBJ2-5 better. Germline V lookup: CDR1 SEHNR, CDR2 FQNEAQ (reference sequence). The CDR3 consists of 13 residues. The CDR3 loop is CASSVSDPETQYY. The CDR3 DNA is TGTGCCAGCAGTGTGAGCGATCCGGAGACCCAGTACTAC.

V gene TRBV9 combines with J gene TRBJ2-3; D possibly corresponds to TRBD2 (6 bases). The CDR3 is 14 amino acids. In germline, CDR1 is SGDLS, CDR2 YYNGEE. V lost 2 bases and J lost 1, with 8 bases in between. CDR3 nucleotides: TGTGCCAGCAGCGTGCGGGGCGGCACAGATACGCAGTATTTT. It encodes CASSVRGGTDTQYF. The variable domain in full, completed from reference TRBV9 and TRBJ2-3, reads DSGVTQTPKHLITATGQRVTLRCSPRSGDLSVYWYQQSLDQGLQFLIQYYNGEERAKGNILERFSAQQFPDLHSELNLSSLELGDSALYFCASSVRGGTDTQYFGPGTRLTVL.

This clonotype has ten or more counts. V usage is TRBV6-1 and J usage is TRBJ1-1, with 9 bases that match TRBD1. With 4 bases clipped from V and 0 bases from J, the junction kept 6 bases outside the gene matches. This CDR3 has 16 amino acids. Germline V gives CDR1 MNHNS, CDR2 SASEGT. Here the CDR3 DNA reads TGTGCCAGCAGTGCCGGGACAGGGACCATGAACACTGAAGCTTTCTTT. Translation: CASSAGTGTMNTEAFF.

This clonotype was counted many times. The chain recombines TRBV6-6 with TRBJ2-7, with D possibly matching TRBD2 (6 bases). The V end lost 9 bases, the J end lost 6 bases, and 18 bases lay between the germline ends. CDR1 is MNHNY and CDR2 is SVGAGI in the germline V gene (reference sequence). This CDR3 region has 13 residues. The CDR3: CASGVLGGGEQYF. CDR3 nucleotide sequence: TGTGCCAGTGGGGTTCTGGGAGGAGGCGAGCAGTACTTC.

The table lists this clonotype with a count of one. A much bigger clone sits one base away, suggesting this may be a read error. The chain couples TRBV6-5 to TRBJ1-1; TRBD1 matches at 8 bases. The CDR3 length is 14 residues. From germline, CDR1 is MNHEY and CDR2 SVGAGI. The CDR3 loop reads CASSYAGGFSEALF. For the CDR3, the DNA is TGTGCCAGCAGTTACGCAGGGGGCTTTTCAGAAGCTCTCTTT.

At least ten counts were recorded for this clonotype. The J gene is TRBJ2-3, the V gene TRBV29-1; 8 bases map to TRBD2. The length of the CDR3 is 16 residues. The germline V gene encodes CDR1 SQVTM and CDR2 ANQGSEA. Germline trimming cut 3 bases from V and 4 bases from J; bases unmatched to any gene: 12. CDR3 coding DNA: TGCAGCGTTGAGTTTGTCTCGGGACTAGTTGCAGATACGCAGTATTTT. Its translation: CSVEFVSGLVADTQYF.

The rearrangement joins TRBV7-9 to TRBJ2-5; 7 bases are shared with TRBD1. Germline V gives CDR1 SEHNR, CDR2 FQNEAQ (reference sequence). The CDR3 has 14 amino acids. The V gene end was trimmed by 5 bases and the J gene end by 5 bases; junction bases not matched to a gene: 8. CDR3 sequence: CASSPKTGWETQYF. CDR3 in DNA: TGTGCCAGCAGCCCAAAGACAGGGTGGGAGACCCAGTACTTC.